This T cell receptor beta chain came from a study of cytotoxic CD8 clonotypes in ibrutinib-treated CLL. Overall study context: Across the patients, roughly 10 were relapsed/refractory, more than 14 treatment-naive and 17 to 18 IGHV unmutated. Study findings and constraints: Baseline clonality, above age-matched healthy donor levels, tracked circulating CD8+ T-cell counts.

The protocol was immunoSEQ multiplex PCR, while the TCRdb copy is restricted to in-frame clones and leaves out a portion. The table has about 29,000 clones, about 82% seen once; the top ten hold more than 6.5%. The sample holds a few counts of this clone. Its antigen is unknown. The clonotype was recovered from a human donor with chronic lymphocytic leukemia. Sample: PBMCs, taken after 24 months of ibrutinib treatment.

CDR3: CASSLSPSGTGELFF. In nucleotides, the CDR3 is TGTGCCAGCAGCTTAAGTCCCAGCGGGACCGGGGAGCTGTTTTTT. This chain joins TRBV7-6 and TRBJ2-2; D may be TRBD2 (6 bases). V was shortened by 2 bases and J by 5 bases, with 12 bases between the two germline ends. Germline assignment: CDR1 SGHVS and CDR2 FNYEAQ. This CDR3 has 15 amino acids.